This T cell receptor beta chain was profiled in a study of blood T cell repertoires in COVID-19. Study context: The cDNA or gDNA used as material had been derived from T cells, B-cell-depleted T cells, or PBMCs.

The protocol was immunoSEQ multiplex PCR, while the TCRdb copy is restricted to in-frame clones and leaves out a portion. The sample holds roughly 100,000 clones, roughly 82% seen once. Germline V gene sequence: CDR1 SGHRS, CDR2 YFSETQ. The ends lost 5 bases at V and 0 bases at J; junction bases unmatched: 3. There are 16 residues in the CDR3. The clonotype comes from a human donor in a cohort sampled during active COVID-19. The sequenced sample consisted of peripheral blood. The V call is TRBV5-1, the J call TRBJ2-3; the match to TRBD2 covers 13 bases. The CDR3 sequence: CASRTSGGTSTDTQYF. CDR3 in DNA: TGCGCCAGCAGGACTAGCGGGGGGACTAGCACAGATACGCAGTATTTT.